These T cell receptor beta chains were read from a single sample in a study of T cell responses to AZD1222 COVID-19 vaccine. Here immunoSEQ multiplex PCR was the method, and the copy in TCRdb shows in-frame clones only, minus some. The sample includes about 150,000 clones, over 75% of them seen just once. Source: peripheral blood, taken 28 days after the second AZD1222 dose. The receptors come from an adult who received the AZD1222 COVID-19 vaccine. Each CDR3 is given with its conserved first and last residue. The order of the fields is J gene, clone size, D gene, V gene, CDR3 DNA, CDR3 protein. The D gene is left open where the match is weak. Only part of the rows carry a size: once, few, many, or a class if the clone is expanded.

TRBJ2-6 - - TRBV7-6 TGTGCCAGCAGCTTAATAGGGGGGGCCAACGTCCTGACTTTC CASSLIGGANVLTF
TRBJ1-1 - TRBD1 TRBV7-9 TGTGCCAGCAGCAAAATCCGGGACAGTGCAATTCGAAGCACTGAAGCTTTCTTT CASSKIRDSAIRSTEAFF
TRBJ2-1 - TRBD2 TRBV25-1 TGTGCCAGCAGTACTTATAGCGGGAGCTCCTACAATGAGCAGTTCTTC CASSTYSGSSYNEQFF
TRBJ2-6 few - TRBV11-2 TGTGCCAGCACCCTATCTGGGGCCAACGTCCTGACTTTC CASTLSGANVLTF
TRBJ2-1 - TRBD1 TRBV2 TGTGCCAGCAGAAGACAGGGGTCTGTCTCCTACAATGAGCAGTTCTTC CASRRQGSVSYNEQFF
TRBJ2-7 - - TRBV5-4 TGTGCCAGCAGGCAGGGCCCTGACGAGCAGTACTTC CASRQGPDEQYF
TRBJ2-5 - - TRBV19 TGTGCCAGTAGTACAGGAGCAGGGGTAGAGACCCAGTACTTC CASSTGAGVETQYF
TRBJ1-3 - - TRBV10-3 TGTGCCATCAGTGAGCCCCGGGAAGGAAACACCATATATTTT CAISEPREGNTIYF
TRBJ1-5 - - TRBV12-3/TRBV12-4 TGTGCCAGCAGTCTGGACGGCCGACCCCAGCATTTT CASSLDGRPQHF
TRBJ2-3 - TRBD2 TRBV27 TGTGCCAGCAGCAAACTAGCGGGAAATGTAGATACGCAGTATTTT CASSKLAGNVDTQYF
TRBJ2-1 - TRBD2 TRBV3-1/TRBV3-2 TGTGCCAGCAGCCCCCCACTAGCGGGAGGGGGCTTGGGTGAGCAGTTCTTC CASSPPLAGGGLGEQFF
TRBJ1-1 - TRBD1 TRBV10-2 TGCGCCAGCAGTGACCTACAAGTCGACAGGGGGCAAGGGTACACTGAAGCTTTCTTT CASSDLQVDRGQGYTEAFF
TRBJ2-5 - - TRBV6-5 TGTGCCAGCAGCCCCGCGGGTATTCGAACCCAGTACTTC CASSPAGIRTQYF
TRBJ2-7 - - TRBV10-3 TGTGCCATCAGTGAGTCTCCCGGGGAGCAGTACTTC CAISESPGEQYF
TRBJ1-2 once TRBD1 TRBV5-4 TGTGCCAGCGGACTCACAGGGGCACGTCGCTATGGCTACACCTTC CASGLTGARRYGYTF
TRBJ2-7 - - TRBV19 TGTGCCAGTAGTATATGGGCATCCTCCTACGAGCAGTACTTC CASSIWASSYEQYF
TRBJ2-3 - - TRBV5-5 TGTGCCAGCAGCTTGGGAGGCACAGATACGCAGTATTTT CASSLGGTDTQYF
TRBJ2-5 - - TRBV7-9 TGTGCCAGCAGCTTAAGGCCTAGCCAAGAGACCCAGTACTTC CASSLRPSQETQYF
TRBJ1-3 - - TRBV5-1 TGCGCCAGCAGCTTGGGGGGAGGTACGGCTGGAAACACCATATATTTT CASSLGGGTAGNTIYF
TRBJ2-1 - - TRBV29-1 TGCAGCGTTGTCGGCGCAGAATCTAGCACAACAATGAGGCAGTTCTTC CSVVGAESSTTMRQFF
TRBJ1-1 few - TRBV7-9 TGTGCCAGCAGCTTTAGAGGGTCGGGAACTGAAGCTTTCTTT CASSFRGSGTEAFF
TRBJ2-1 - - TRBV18 TGTGCCAGCTCACCAAACGTGGGATACAATGAGCAGTTCTTC CASSPNVGYNEQFF
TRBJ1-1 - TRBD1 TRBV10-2 TGCGCCAGCAGTCCTAGGACAGGCCTGAACACTGAAGCTTTCTTT CASSPRTGLNTEAFF
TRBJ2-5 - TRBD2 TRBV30 TGTGCCTGGAGACTAGCGGGGCAAGAGACCCAGTACTTC CAWRLAGQETQYF
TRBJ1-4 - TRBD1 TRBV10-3 TGTGCCATCAGTGAGTCGACAGGGGCCCGGGAAAAACTGTTTTTT CAISESTGAREKLFF
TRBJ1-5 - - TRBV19 TGTGCCAGTAGTATATCCCAGGGCGGCAATCAGCCCCAGCATTTT CASSISQGGNQPQHF
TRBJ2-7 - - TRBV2 TGTGCCAGCAAGAGGGATCCCGCCTACGAGCAGTACTTC CASKRDPAYEQYF
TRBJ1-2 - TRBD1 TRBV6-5 TGTGCCAGCAACCCAGACGGACAGGAGGTCTATGGCTACACCTTC CASNPDGQEVYGYTF
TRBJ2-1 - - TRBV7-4 TGTGCCAGCTGGGCCGAGAGCAATGAGCAGTTCTTC CASWAESNEQFF
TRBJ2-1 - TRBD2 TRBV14 TGTGCCAGCAGCCCTCGGACTAGCGGGGAGCAGTTCTTC CASSPRTSGEQFF
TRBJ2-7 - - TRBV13 TGTGCCAGCAGTAGTGGGGCCTCCTACGAGCAGTACTTC CASSSGASYEQYF
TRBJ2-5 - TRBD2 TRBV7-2 TGTGCCAGCAGCCGGGGACTAGCCCAAGAGACCCAGTACTTC CASSRGLAQETQYF
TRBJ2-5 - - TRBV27 TGTGCCAGCAGTTTAGAGGGAACAGAGACCCAGTACTTC CASSLEGTETQYF
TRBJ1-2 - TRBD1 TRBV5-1 TGCGCCAGCAGCCCTGACCACGCGGACAGGTCGGGGACTTTTAACTATGGCTACACCTTC CASSPDHADRSGTFNYGYTF
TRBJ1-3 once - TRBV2 TGTGCCAGCAGTGAATCAGCCTCTGGAAACACCATATATTTT CASSESASGNTIYF
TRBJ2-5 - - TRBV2 TGTGCCAGCAGTGCGCGGACGGTAGTGGAGACCCAGTACTTC CASSARTVVETQYF
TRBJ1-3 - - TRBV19 TGTGCCAGTAGTATAGGCCCTGCCTCTGGAAACACCATATATTTT CASSIGPASGNTIYF
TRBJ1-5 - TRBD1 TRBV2 TGTGCCAGCAGTGGACAGGGAACGAAGCCCCAGCATTTT CASSGQGTKPQHF
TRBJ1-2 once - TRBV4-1 TGCGCCAGCAGCCAAGCGGAGGAGATGGGTTGGAACTATGGCTACACCTTC CASSQAEEMGWNYGYTF
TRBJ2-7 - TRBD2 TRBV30 TGTGCCTGGAGTAGCGGGGCGCTCGGCGAGCAGTACTTC CAWSSGALGEQYF
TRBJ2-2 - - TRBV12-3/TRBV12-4 TGTGCCAGCAGCACGACAGTCGGGGAGCTGTTTTTT CASSTTVGELFF
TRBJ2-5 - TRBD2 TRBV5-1 TGCGCCAGCAGCTTGGCCTTAAGCGGGACTGAGACCCAGTACTTC CASSLALSGTETQYF
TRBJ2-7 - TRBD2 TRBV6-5 TGTGCCAGCAGTCCAGCGGGAGAAAGTGGTCAGCAGTACTTC CASSPAGESGQQYF
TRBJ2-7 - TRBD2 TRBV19 TGTGCCAGTAGTATTCTTTCGGGAGGGGTGTACGAGCAGTACTTC CASSILSGGVYEQYF
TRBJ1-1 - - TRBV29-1 TGCAGCGTTGAAGGCAGGGCGGTAACTGAAGCTTTCTTT CSVEGRAVTEAFF
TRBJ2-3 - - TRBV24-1 TGTGCCACCAGTGATTTCTGGGAAGGTGGAGATACGCAGTATTTT CATSDFWEGGDTQYF
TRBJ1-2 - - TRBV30 TGTGCCTGGAGTGTAGGAGGCTATGGCTACACCTTC CAWSVGGYGYTF
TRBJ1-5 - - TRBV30 TGTGCCTGGAACGGGGGTATGGATCAGCCCCAGCATTTT CAWNGGMDQPQHF
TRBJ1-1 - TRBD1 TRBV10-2 TGCGCCAGCGCTGGACAGGCTTTCGAAGCTTTCTTT CASAGQAFEAFF
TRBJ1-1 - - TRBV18 TGTGCCAGCTCATCGGGGGGGGACACTGAAGCTTTCTTT CASSSGGDTEAFF
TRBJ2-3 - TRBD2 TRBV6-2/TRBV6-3 TGTGCCAGCAGTTACTTTTCGGGTCCTAGCGGGATTCGGCGTTCGGCAGATACGCAGTATTTT CASSYFSGPSGIRRSADTQYF
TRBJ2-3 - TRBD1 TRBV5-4 TGTGCCAGCAGCCGGGAAGGGACAGTCACAGATACGCAGTATTTT CASSREGTVTDTQYF
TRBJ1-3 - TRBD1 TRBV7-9 TGTGCCAGCAGCTTGGGACAGGGGTCGGGAAACACCATATATTTT CASSLGQGSGNTIYF
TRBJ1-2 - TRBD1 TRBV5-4 TGTGCCAGCAGCCGTTCCGGGACAGGGGAATATGGCTACACCTTC CASSRSGTGEYGYTF
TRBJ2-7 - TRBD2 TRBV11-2 TGTGCCAGCAGCTTGCTAGCGGGAGAGGAAGAGCAGTACTTC CASSLLAGEEEQYF
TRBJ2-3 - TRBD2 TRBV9 TGTGCCAGCAGCGTAGACCGGATCATAGCGGGACGCACAGATACGCAGTATTTT CASSVDRIIAGRTDTQYF
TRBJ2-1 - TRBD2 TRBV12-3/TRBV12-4 TGTGCCAGCCGGCGGGAGCATGAGCAGTTCTTC CASRREHEQFF
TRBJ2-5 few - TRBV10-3 TGTGCCATCAGAGACATTCTCGGGGAGACCCAGTACTTC CAIRDILGETQYF
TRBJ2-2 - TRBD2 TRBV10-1 TGCGCCAGCCGGGGTACTAGCGGGAGCGGGGAGCTGTTTTTT CASRGTSGSGELFF
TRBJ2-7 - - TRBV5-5 TGTGCCAGCAGCTCTACAGGGCCCTACGAGCAGTACTTC CASSSTGPYEQYF